This TCR beta chain derives from a study of long-term antiretroviral therapy in people with HIV. The study's findings and limits: Whereas controls had wider CDR3 length ranges, HIV repertoires had narrower ones. Although diversity increased after ART, it remained lower than in transplant donor controls.

Cryopreserved PBMC samples of roughly 1-10 million cells were used for DNA extraction. Concerning this clone itself: Its matching antigen is unknown.

Sequencing used immunoSEQ v3.0 at survey level. Each sample had sequencing targeting about 35,000-50,000 T-cell genomes. Data came from immunoSEQ multiplex PCR; TCRdb stores just in-frame clones and leaves some out. The sample yields about 19,000 clones, more than 65% seen once. The TCR sequence derives from a woman between 50 and 59 years old with HIV. Sequenced material: unsorted PBMCs, taken 0.5 years before starting antiretroviral therapy.

CDR3 in amino acids: CASSPPGVQETQYF. Here the CDR3 DNA reads TGTGCCAGCAGCCCACCCGGGGTACAAGAGACCCAGTACTTC. The rearrangement joins TRBV7-2 to TRBJ2-5; tentative D call: TRBD2 (5 bases). The CDR3 is 14 residues long. Germline V CDR1 and CDR2: SGHTA, FQGNSA. The ends were cut back, 5 bases at V and 2 bases at J, with 12 bases in the middle.